This entry is about one T cell receptor beta chain. Its antigen is as yet unknown. This CDR3 is 14 amino acids long. With 4 bases removed from V and 1 base from J, the gap between germline ends came to 10 bases. The V gene's germline CDR1 is MNHEY and CDR2 SVGAGI. The data were taken from a study of graft-versus-host responses after intestinal transplantation. Study-level points and caveats: GvH clones were found in recipient marrow; some appeared first in ileum or blood.

Produced via immunoSEQ multiplex PCR; TCRdb's table is partial and in-frame only. The sample records fewer than 90,000 clones, approximately 94% being singletons. Sequencing was performed on unstimulated CD4+ T cells sorted from spleen or lymph node cells, taken before transplant. The chain recombines TRBV6-5 with TRBJ1-1; D is ambiguous. The clonotype was recovered from a human donor who was the organ donor for an intestinal transplant. In DNA form, the CDR3 reads TGTGCCAGCAGTTTCCCAGGAGGGAACACTGAAGCTTTCTTT. This codes for CASSFPGGNTEAFF.